The T cell receptor (beta chain) described here comes from a study of Graves' ophthalmopathy and Graves' hyperthyroidism. Across the whole study: Peripheral blood sampling preceded any treatment and occurred at initial diagnosis.

The TCR beta CDR3 regions underwent amplification from RNA transcripts. After a first-round RT-PCR with HTBI primers, a second-round multiplex PCR was run. One entry per CDR3 protein, called by TCRdb with MiXCR from the multiplex PCR reads. The repertoire includes about 210,000 distinct CDR3 sequences, 29% of them detected once, and approximately 8.2% sits in the top ten. Study-level findings and limits: The majority of expanded thyroid clonotypes above 0.001 frequency also occurred in blood. Ophthalmopathy progression predictions by the model showed 72% to 80% specificity and 70.59% sensitivity.

Germline loops: CDR1 MDHEN, CDR2 SYDVKM. Trimming removed 6 bases from V and 2 bases from J, with 8 bases in between. The CDR3 loop spans 12 amino acids. About this clonotype: No antigen is known for it.

The chain joins TRBV28 to TRBJ2-7; weak D call: TRBD2 (5 bases). This TCR was recovered from a man aged 45-60 years with Graves' ophthalmopathy. Sequencing was carried out using peripheral blood. CDR3 region: CASRRVAYEQYF. In DNA form, the CDR3 reads TGTGCCAGCAGGAGGGTAGCCTACGAGCAGTACTTC.